Below, 3 T cell receptor beta chains from the same sample are listed, as sequenced in a study of shared clonotypes between healthy human individuals. Sequencing used immunoSEQ multiplex PCR; TCRdb keeps in-frame clones, though not all of them. The top ten hold 0.1% to 0.15% of the sample, which has just over 2,000,000 clones, 90% to 95% seen once. Input material: naive CD4+ T cells sorted from blood. Described subset: CD45RA+ positively selected. The source of these receptors is a man aged 18 to 30 in good health.

The CDR3 coding sequence is TGTGCCAGTAGTGCACCGGACAGGGGAGTAATGGGCTACACCTTC. Translation: CASSAPDRGVMGYTF. The chain has TRBV19 and TRBJ1-2; 9 bases map to TRBD1. Losses at the gene ends were 5 bases for V and 8 bases for J; bases not matched to a gene: 12. The CDR3 runs 15 residues. Germline CDR1 LNHDA, CDR2 SQIVND (reference sequence).

The V gene is TRBV7-9, the J gene TRBJ2-2; possibly TRBD1 for D (6 bases). This CDR3 is 15 amino acids long. With 6 bases removed from V and 2 bases from J, the gap between germline ends came to 13 bases. Looked up from germline, CDR1 is SEHNR and CDR2 is FQNEAQ (reference sequence). CDR3 residues: CASRLDRLNTGELFF. The CDR3 DNA reads TGTGCCAGCAGATTGGACAGACTCAACACCGGGGAGCTGTTTTTT.

The chain recombines TRBV5-1 with TRBJ1-1, with D possibly TRBD1 on 5 matching bases. This CDR3 has 14 residues. V lost 0 bases, J lost 4 bases, and 10 bases lay in between. Germline CDR1 SGHRS, CDR2 YFSETQ. The CDR3 DNA reads as TGCGCCAGCAGCTTGGATCAGGGTCCCACTGAAGCTTTCTTT. This gives the protein CASSLDQGPTEAFF.